Included here is one T cell receptor (beta chain) sequence, with context. Its binding antigen is unknown. Base qualities are not at hand, and no much larger clone is one base apart. Ficoll-Paque density gradient centrifugation was used to isolate PBMCs. Sequenced using an Illumina NovaSeq 6000. TCRalpha and TCRbeta cDNA libraries were constructed by 5'RACE with constant-segment primers, with sample barcodes and unique molecular identifiers being introduced. RNA was extracted from every sample with Trizol reagent. Libraries were amplified in two PCR steps, with a second sample barcode and Illumina TruSeq adapters added in the second step. Sequencing of the libraries was done on an Illumina NovaSeq, producing 2 x 150 bp paired-end reads. In the authors' own workflow: Demultiplexing of reads and collapsing into UMI-guided consensus sequences were performed with migec v1.2.7. With mixcr v2.1.11, UMI consensuses were aligned to TRA and TRB V and J templates and assembled into clonotypes. Clonotypes were classified as expanded or contracted when called significant by both edgeR and NoisET, with noise models trained on biological replicates. For edgeR calls, the thresholds were a false discovery rate-adjusted p below 0.01 and a log2 fold-change of 1. As an exploratory analysis of dynamics, max-normalized trajectories of the 1000 most abundant clonotypes were examined by PCA with hierarchical clustering. Separately sequenced CD4+ and CD8+ repertoires were used to assign the CD4 or CD8 phenotype of responding clones. The public reads were reanalyzed by TCRdb: fastp trimming at Q25, MiXCR alignment, in-frame beta chains only. Duplicate CDR3 protein sequences are folded into a single record with the most common DNA and genes. These V and J calls rely on TCRdb rather than the paper's analysis. The sample has 250,000 to 350,000 distinct CDR3 sequences on record, 15% of them singletons. About a fifth of the sample is held by the ten biggest clonotypes.

This sample stems from a study of T-cell memory formation after mild COVID-19 (dated by TCRdb to about 2021). At the level of the whole study: Most TCR sequence clusters were specific to one of the two donors. In a couple of donors, T-cell clones that expanded and contracted after mild COVID-19 were tracked by sequencing TCRalpha and TCRbeta repertoires over time. Two young, previously healthy adult volunteers, one female and one male, were included in the cohort.

General findings and caveats noted by the study authors: Clones contracting from day 15 to 85 had balanced CD4/CD8 phenotypes, while a second wave expanding from day 15 to 37 was biased towards CD4+. Whether the second-wave clones peaking on day 37 were SARS-CoV-2 specific was not confirmed. The detection of some responding clones in pre-infection memory suggests that pre-existing cross-reactive memory T cells joined the SARS-CoV-2 response. Contracting CD4+ clones turned up mainly in the CM and EM memory subsets, whereas EMRA was where CD8+ clones were enriched. Only a couple of mild cases were covered by the study, and larger cohorts that include severe cases with pre-infection samples were considered necessary.

This TCR came from a man aged 18 to 29 who had mild COVID-19 (a few samples of this study predate the infection). The sample titles of this study are shuffled in the database, so cell type and time point are left out; the donor was told from shared clones. Sequenced: PBMCs or a T cell subset sorted from them (not recorded which).

The sequenced DNA: TGCGCCAGCAGCCAAGTCGGGTTTATTTACGAGCAGTACTTC. This encodes CASSQVGFIYEQYF. In this chain, TRBV4-1 is recombined with TRBJ2-7; no D gene can be assigned with confidence. CDR1 and CDR2 are read off the germline V gene as MGHRA and YSYEKL. Including the terminal cysteine and phenylalanine, the CDR3 comprises 14 residues. The only DNA kept is the CDR3, 42 bases in frame from the first base. V is shortened by 1 base, J by 4 bases, and the region joining them spans 11 bases.